This T cell receptor beta chain was captured by sequencing in a study of cytomegalovirus exposure and HLA in healthy donors. Findings of the study overall: The authors listed 164 TCR beta chains as cytomegalovirus-associated. Later analysis identified a missense DCLRE1C variant that was linked to TCR beta V- and J-gene trimming.

Looked up from germline, CDR1 is SGHTA and CDR2 is FQGNSA. Trimming took off 5 bases at V and 3 bases at J, with 17 bases between the two ends. There are 16 residues in the CDR3. Details on this clone: Its antigen is not known.

Primers: 60 Vbeta forward and 13 Jbeta reverse. The protocol was immunoSEQ multiplex PCR, while the TCRdb copy is restricted to in-frame clones and leaves out a portion. Among 110,000 to 150,000 clones, 72% were seen once, and the ten largest hold over 2%. Material for sequencing was PBMCs. The chain uses TRBV7-2 and TRBJ1-5; D perhaps matches TRBD1 (6 bases). This sequence originates from a man in his forties in good health and CMV-seronegative. CDR3 amino acids: CASSPGTPLTNQPQHF. Written as DNA, the CDR3 is TGTGCCAGCAGCCCCGGGACACCACTAACCAATCAGCCCCAGCATTTT.